These 5 T cell receptor beta chains share one sample of origin, sequenced in a study of T cell responses to AZD1222 COVID-19 vaccine. Libraries were prepared by immunoSEQ multiplex PCR; TCRdb keeps only in-frame clonotypes and omits some of them. Among 120,000 to 150,000 clones listed, about 91% were seen once. The source was peripheral blood, collected on day 0 of AZD1222 vaccination. The receptor set was obtained from an adult in good health.

V and J are TRBV7-9 and TRBJ2-1; D might be TRBD2 (6 bases). Per the germline V gene, CDR1 is SEHNR and CDR2 is FQNEAQ (reference sequence). Deletions cut 6 bases from V and 10 bases from J, with 19 bases between. The CDR3 is made up of 14 amino acids. For the CDR3, the DNA is TGTGCCAGCAGTGCGGGGACCCGCGTGGGGGAGCAGTTCTTC. As protein: CASSAGTRVGEQFF.

The chain joins TRBV19 to TRBJ1-2; possible D gene TRBD1, 6 bases. Germline assignment: CDR1 LNHDA and CDR2 SQIVND (reference sequence). Trimming pared 6 bases from V and 2 bases from J, leaving 13 bases between. The CDR3 is 14 amino acids. CDR3 protein: CASRGGHLNYGYTF. As DNA, the CDR3 is TGTGCCAGTAGGGGGGGACACCTAAACTATGGCTACACCTTC.

This clone was seen a few times. This sequence joins TRBV24-1 and TRBJ2-1; maybe TRBD1 (5 bases). CDR1 and CDR2 from the germline V gene are KGHDR and SFDVKD. The CDR3 has 14 residues. Trimming removed 4 bases from V and 9 bases from J, with 15 bases in between. This chain's CDR3 is CATSENLQGIEQFF. Here the CDR3 DNA reads TGTGCCACCAGTGAAAACCTCCAGGGTATTGAGCAGTTCTTC.

The chain carries TRBV7-2 and TRBJ2-2; TRBD1 aligns across 8 bases. CDR3 length: 16 residues. Germline CDR1 reads SGHTA; CDR2 reads FQGNSA. With 5 bases clipped from V and 5 bases from J, the junction kept 10 bases outside the gene matches. The CDR3 here is CASSLVQGASTGELFF. CDR3 in DNA: TGTGCCAGCAGCCTAGTTCAGGGGGCGAGTACCGGGGAGCTGTTTTTT.

The chain combines TRBV6-5 with TRBJ1-5; the D gene is possibly TRBD1 (6 bases). CDR3 length: 14 residues. Trimming removed 5 bases at V and 9 bases at J, with 17 bases between. Germline assignment: CDR1 MNHEY and CDR2 SVGAGI. The CDR3 bases are TGTGCCAGCAGTCGAACAGGGCCTCAGGGGCCCCAGCATTTT. Protein sequence: CASSRTGPQGPQHF.